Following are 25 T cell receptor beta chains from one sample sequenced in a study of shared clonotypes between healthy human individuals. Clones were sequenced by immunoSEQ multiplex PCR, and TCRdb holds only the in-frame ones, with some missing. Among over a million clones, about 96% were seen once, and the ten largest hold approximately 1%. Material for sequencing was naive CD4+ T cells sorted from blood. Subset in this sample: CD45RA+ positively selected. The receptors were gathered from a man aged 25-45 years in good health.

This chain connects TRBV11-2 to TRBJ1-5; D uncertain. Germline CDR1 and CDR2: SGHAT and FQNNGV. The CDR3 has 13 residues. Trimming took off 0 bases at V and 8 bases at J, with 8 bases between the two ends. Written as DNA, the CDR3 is TGTGCCAGCAGCTTAGATCTTAAGGAGCCCCAGCATTTT. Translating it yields CASSLDLKEPQHF.

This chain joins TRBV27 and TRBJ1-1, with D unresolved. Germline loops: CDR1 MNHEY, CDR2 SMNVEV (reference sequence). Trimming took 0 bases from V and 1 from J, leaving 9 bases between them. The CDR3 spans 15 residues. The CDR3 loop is CASSLSVLENTEAFF. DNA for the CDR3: TGTGCCAGCAGTTTATCGGTTTTAGAGAACACTGAAGCTTTCTTT.

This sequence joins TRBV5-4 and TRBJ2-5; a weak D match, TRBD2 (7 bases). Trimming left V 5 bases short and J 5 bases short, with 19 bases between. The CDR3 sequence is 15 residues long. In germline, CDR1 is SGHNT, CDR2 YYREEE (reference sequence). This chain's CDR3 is CASRRTAGEGETQYF. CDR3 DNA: TGTGCCAGCAGGCGTACTGCAGGGGAGGGGGAGACCCAGTACTTC.

CDR3 loop: CASSQLQGPAVNEQFF. The CDR3 region has the DNA TGCGCCAGCAGCCAACTACAGGGGCCGGCGGTCAATGAGCAGTTCTTC. The chain is built from TRBV4-1 and TRBJ2-1; 7 positions match TRBD1. V shed 2 bases and J 6 bases; nucleotides not matched to a gene: 10. CDR3 length equals 16 residues. In germline, CDR1 is MGHRA, CDR2 YSYEKL.

CDR3 loop: CASQFRDEISQYF. CDR3 bases: TGTGCCAGCCAATTCCGGGACGAAATTTCGCAGTATTTT. The rearrangement joins TRBV7-9 to TRBJ2-3; D might be TRBD1 or TRBD2, each matching 5 bases. CDR3 length: 13 amino acids. With 8 bases removed from V and 10 bases from J, the gap between germline ends came to 19 bases. Per germline, CDR1 SEHNR and CDR2 FQNEAQ (reference sequence).

CDR3 amino acids: CASSFDTRETQYF. The CDR3 coding sequence is TGTGCCAGCAGCTTTGACACCCGAGAGACCCAGTACTTC. J is TRBJ2-5 and V is TRBV5-5; the D is unclear. The CDR3 is made up of 13 amino acids. V lost 2 bases and J lost 4, with 9 bases in between. The germline gives CDR1 SGHKS, CDR2 YYEKEE (reference sequence).

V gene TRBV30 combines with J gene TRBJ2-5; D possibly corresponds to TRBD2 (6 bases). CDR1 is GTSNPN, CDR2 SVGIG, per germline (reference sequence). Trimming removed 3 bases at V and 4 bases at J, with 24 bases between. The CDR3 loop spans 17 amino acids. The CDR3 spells CAWSFVSSVGLVETQYF. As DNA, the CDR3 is TGTGCCTGGAGCTTCGTGTCTAGCGTGGGTTTAGTAGAGACCCAGTACTTC. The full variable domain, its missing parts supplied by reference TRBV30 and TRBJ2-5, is SQTIHQWPATLVQPVGSPLSLECTVEGTSNPNLYWYRQAAGRGLQLLFYSVGIGQISSEVPQNLSASRPQDRQFILSSKKLLLSDSGFYLCAWSFVSSVGLVETQYFGPGTRLLVL.

The CDR3 DNA reads as TGTGCCAGCAGTTGGCACGCGGGACTGGGCGAAGGAAACACCATATATTTT. It is translated as CASSWHAGLGEGNTIYF. This chain links TRBV2 with TRBJ1-3, with a tentative D call TRBD1 (5 bases). From germline, CDR1 is SNHLY and CDR2 FYNNEI. Trimming shortened V by 5 bases and J by 4 bases, and 21 bases separated the two germline ends. CDR3 size: 17 residues.

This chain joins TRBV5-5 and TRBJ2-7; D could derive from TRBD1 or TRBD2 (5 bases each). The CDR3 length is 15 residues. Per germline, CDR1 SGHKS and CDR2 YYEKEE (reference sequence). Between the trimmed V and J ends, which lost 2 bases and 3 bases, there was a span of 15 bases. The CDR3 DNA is TGTGCCAGCAGCTTCTTAGGGGACCCCAACTACGAGCAGTACTTC. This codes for CASSFLGDPNYEQYF.

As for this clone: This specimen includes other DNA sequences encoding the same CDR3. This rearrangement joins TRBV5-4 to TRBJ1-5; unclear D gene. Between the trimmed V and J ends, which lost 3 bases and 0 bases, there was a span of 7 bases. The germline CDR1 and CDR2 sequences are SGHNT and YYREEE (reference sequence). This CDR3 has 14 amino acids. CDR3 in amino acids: CASSSQGSNQPQHF. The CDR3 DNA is TGTGCCAGCAGCTCACAAGGTAGCAATCAGCCCCAGCATTTT.

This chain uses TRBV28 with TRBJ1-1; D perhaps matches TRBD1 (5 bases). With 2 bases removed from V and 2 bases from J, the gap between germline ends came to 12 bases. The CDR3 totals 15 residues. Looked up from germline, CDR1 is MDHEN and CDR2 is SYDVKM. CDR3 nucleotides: TGTGCCAGCAGTTTACCTGGGACGCCAAACACTGAAGCTTTCTTT. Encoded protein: CASSLPGTPNTEAFF.

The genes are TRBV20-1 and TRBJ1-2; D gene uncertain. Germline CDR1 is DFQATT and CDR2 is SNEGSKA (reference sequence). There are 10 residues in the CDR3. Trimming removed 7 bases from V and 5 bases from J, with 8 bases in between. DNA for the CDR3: TGCAGTGATGCACAATATGGCTACACCTTC. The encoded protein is CSDAQYGYTF.

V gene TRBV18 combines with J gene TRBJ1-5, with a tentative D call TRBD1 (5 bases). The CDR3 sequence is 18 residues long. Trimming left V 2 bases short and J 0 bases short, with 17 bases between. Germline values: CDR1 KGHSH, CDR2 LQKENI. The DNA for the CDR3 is TGTGCCAGCTCACCAGGGGTTCGGGGGTATGATAGCAATCAGCCCCAGCATTTT. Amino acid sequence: CASSPGVRGYDSNQPQHF.

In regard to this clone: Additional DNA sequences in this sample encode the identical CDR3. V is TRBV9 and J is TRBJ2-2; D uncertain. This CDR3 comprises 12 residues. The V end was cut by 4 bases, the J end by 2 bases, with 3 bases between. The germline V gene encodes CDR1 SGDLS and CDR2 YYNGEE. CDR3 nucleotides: TGTGCCAGCAGCCTCAACACCGGGGAGCTGTTTTTT. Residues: CASSLNTGELFF.

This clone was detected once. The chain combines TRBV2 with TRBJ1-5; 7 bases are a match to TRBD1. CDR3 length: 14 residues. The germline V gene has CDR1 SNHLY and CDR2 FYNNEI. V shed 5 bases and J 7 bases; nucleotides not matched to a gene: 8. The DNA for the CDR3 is TGTGCCAGCAGTTATGGGTCAGGGGGGCAGCCCCAGCATTTT. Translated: CASSYGSGGQPQHF.

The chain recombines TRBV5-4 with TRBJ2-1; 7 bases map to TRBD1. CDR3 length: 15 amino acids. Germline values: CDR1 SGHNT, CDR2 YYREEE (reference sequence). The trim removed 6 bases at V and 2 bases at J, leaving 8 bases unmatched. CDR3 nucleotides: TGTGCCAGCACCACAGGGGCTGGCCCCTACAATGAGCAGTTCTTC. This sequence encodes CASTTGAGPYNEQFF.

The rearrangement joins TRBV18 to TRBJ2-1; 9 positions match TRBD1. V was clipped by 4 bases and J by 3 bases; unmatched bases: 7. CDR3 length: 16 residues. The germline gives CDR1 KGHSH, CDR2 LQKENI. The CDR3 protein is CASSRRPGQGYNEQFF. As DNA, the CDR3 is TGTGCCAGCTCACGAAGACCGGGACAGGGCTACAATGAGCAGTTCTTC.

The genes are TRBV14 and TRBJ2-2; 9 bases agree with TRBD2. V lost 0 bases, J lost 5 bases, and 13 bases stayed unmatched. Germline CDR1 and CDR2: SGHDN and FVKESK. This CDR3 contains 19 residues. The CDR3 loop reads CASSQEHKLLAGVTGELFF. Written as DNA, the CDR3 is TGTGCCAGCAGCCAAGAACACAAGCTCTTAGCGGGAGTTACCGGGGAGCTGTTTTTT.

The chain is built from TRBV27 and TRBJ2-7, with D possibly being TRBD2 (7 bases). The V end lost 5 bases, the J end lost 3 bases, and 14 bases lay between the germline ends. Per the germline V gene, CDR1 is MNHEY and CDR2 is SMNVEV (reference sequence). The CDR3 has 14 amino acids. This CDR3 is CASSAPGGRYEQYF. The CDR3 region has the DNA TGTGCCAGCAGTGCGCCCGGGGGGCGCTACGAGCAGTACTTC.

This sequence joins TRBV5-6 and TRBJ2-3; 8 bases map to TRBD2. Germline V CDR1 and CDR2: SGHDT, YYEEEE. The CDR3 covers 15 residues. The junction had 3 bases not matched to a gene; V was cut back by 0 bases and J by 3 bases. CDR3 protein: CASSLVGRATDTQYF. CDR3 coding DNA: TGTGCCAGCAGCTTGGTCGGGAGGGCAACAGATACGCAGTATTTT. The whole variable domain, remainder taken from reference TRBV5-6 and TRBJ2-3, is DAGVTQSPTHLIKTRGQQVTLRCSPKSGHDTVSWYQQALGQGPQFIFQYYEEEERQRGNFPDRFSGHQFPNYSSELNVNALLLGDSALYLCASSLVGRATDTQYFGPGTRLTVL.

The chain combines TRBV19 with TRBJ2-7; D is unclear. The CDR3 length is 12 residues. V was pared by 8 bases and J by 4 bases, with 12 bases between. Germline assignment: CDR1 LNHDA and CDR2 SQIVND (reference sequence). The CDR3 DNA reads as TGTGCCAGTCGAGCACCCGCGTACGAGCAGTACTTC. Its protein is CASRAPAYEQYF. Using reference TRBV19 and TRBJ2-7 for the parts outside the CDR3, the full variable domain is DGGITQSPKYLFRKEGQNVTLSCEQNLNHDAMYWYRQDPGQGLRLIYYSQIVNDFQKGDIAEGYSVSREKKESFPLTVTSAQKNPTAFYLCASRAPAYEQYFGPGTRLTVT.

The CDR3 coding sequence is TGTGCCAGCAGCTTAGGACGGGCCAGAGCAACTAATGAAAAACTGTTTTTT. Encoded protein: CASSLGRARATNEKLFF. The rearrangement joins TRBV11-1 to TRBJ1-4, with no clear D. Germline values: CDR1 SGHAT, CDR2 FQDESV (reference sequence). The V end was cut by 1 base, the J end by 0 bases, with 12 bases between. The CDR3 totals 17 residues.

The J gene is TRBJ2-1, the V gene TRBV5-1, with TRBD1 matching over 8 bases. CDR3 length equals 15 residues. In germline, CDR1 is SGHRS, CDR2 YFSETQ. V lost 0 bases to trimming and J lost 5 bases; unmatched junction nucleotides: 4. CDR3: CASSLDGQGHNEQFF. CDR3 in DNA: TGCGCCAGCAGCTTGGATGGACAGGGCCACAATGAGCAGTTCTTC. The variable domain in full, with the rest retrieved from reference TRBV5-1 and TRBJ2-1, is KAGVTQTPRYLIKTRGQQVTLSCSPISGHRSVSWYQQTPGQGLQFLFEYFSETQRNKGNFPGRFSGRQFSNSRSEMNVSTLELGDSALYLCASSLDGQGHNEQFFGPGTRLTVL.

The DNA of the CDR3 is TGCAGCGTTGAAGGGCGGGGAAGCTATGGCTACACCTTC. Its protein product is CSVEGRGSYGYTF. The chain is built from TRBV29-1 and TRBJ1-2; D not certain. The CDR3 contains 13 residues. V lost 1 base and J lost 4, with 10 bases in between. Germline V gene sequence: CDR1 SQVTM, CDR2 ANQGSEA.

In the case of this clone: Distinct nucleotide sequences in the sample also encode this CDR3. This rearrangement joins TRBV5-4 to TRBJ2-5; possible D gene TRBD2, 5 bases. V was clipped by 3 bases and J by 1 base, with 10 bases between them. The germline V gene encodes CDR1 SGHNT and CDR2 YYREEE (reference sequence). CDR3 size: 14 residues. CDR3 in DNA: TGTGCCAGCAGCTCTTCGGGGTCCCAAGAGACCCAGTACTTC. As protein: CASSSSGSQETQYF.